The T cell receptor beta chain under discussion was sequenced for a study of blood T cells in healthy people across ages. Study as a whole: Researchers report that template switching captured about one barcoded beta molecule per two T cells.

Deletions cut 2 bases from V and 7 bases from J, with 9 bases between. This CDR3 is 12 amino acids long. CDR1 and CDR2 from the germline V gene are GTSNPN and SVGIG (reference sequence). Broader study findings: Long-lived donors carried more naive CD4+ cells and greater diversity than aged donors.

Combining a sample-barcoded 5' primer with a J-beta primer mix, a second PCR ran for about 6 to 11 cycles. Each cDNA molecule was tagged by a template-switch adaptor with 12 random nucleotides. TCRdb called the 5' RACE reads again in MiXCR, with one record for every CDR3 protein. Among over a million distinct CDR3 sequences listed, under 45% were seen once. As concerns this clonotype: What it binds is not known.

Donors each provided 8 to 10 milliliters of peripheral blood. The source material was blood. V gene TRBV30 combines with J gene TRBJ1-5, with a possible D match to TRBD1 (5 bases). This TCR was recovered from a woman aged 55-69 years in good health. The CDR3 sequence: CAWSWRGQPQHF. The CDR3 DNA reads as TGTGCCTGGAGTTGGCGGGGCCAGCCCCAGCATTTT.